The present T cell receptor beta chain was sequenced within a study of blood T cell repertoires in COVID-19. Study background: COVID-19 samples, acute and convalescent, were from the United States, Italy and Spain. The analysed material was cDNA or gDNA that came from T cells, B-cell-depleted T cells, or PBMCs.

In the original workflow: Amplification from reference gene primers served as the basis for estimated nucleated cell counts. Libraries were prepared by immunoSEQ multiplex PCR; TCRdb keeps only in-frame clonotypes and omits some of them. V and J calls and clone size are copied from that table; D and trimming were computed from the DNA. The profile shows over 80,000 clones, around 88% of them singletons. Germline CDR1 is KGHDR and CDR2 is SFDVKD. The length of the CDR3 is 16 residues. The V end lost 2 bases, the J end lost 5 bases, and 16 bases lay between the germline ends. This chain joins TRBV24-1 and TRBJ2-3; perhaps TRBD2 as D (6 bases). The TCR comes from a woman aged 60-75 years with acute or convalescent COVID-19. Material for sequencing was peripheral blood. The CDR3 DNA sequence: TGTGCCACCAGTGATTGGGTAGGACTAAGACAAGATACGCAGTATTTT. This gives the protein CATSDWVGLRQDTQYF.